Included here is one T cell receptor (beta chain) sequence, with context. The table came from immunoSEQ multiplex PCR; TCRdb's copy has only in-frame clones and leaves some out. The top ten clones hold around 1.7% of a sample with roughly 2.1 million clones, roughly 91% of them seen once. The data derive from a study of shared clonotypes between healthy human individuals. This CDR3 has 15 amino acids. V was shortened by 2 bases and J by 5 bases, with 16 bases between the two germline ends. The germline gives CDR1 ENHRY, CDR2 SYGVKD. Terminally differentiated effector memory CD45RA+ cells were left out of the naive CD8 fraction, which was CD45RO-negative and positively selected for CCR7.

This TCR derives from a man aged 18 to 30 in good health. Some clones in this sample may be carry-over from other donors' samples. The rearrangement joins TRBV10-3 to TRBJ2-7; tentative D call: TRBD2 (6 bases). Sequencing was carried out using naive CD8+ T cells from PBMCs. DNA of the CDR3: TGTGCCATCAGTGAGGCCGCGCAGGGAGGTGACGAGCAGTACTTC. Protein: CAISEAAQGGDEQYF.